Listed below are T cell receptor beta chains from one sample, sequenced in a study of T cell changes during pregnancy in multiple sclerosis. The table came from immunoSEQ multiplex PCR; TCRdb's copy has only in-frame clones and leaves some out. The data contain 70,000 or so clones, around nine tenths of them singletons. Sequencing was performed on CD4+ T cells from peripheral blood mononuclear cells, taken after pregnancy. The receptors derive from a female donor with multiple sclerosis, enrolled in a pregnancy study. The CDR3 runs from the conserved cysteine through the conserved F or W. A D gene is named only where the DNA matches it firmly. Expanded clones are given a class, and other clones once, few, many or no size at all.

>TRBJ1-2|18|TRBV7-2|-|-
TGTGCCAGCAGCTACTTGTCACGGGGCAGGGGAAATTTCTACGGCTACACCTTC
CASSYLSRGRGNFYGYTF
>TRBJ1-1|14|TRBV4-1|few|-
TGCGCCAGCAGCCCCACACAGGGAAGCACTGAAGCTTTCTTT
CASSPTQGSTEAFF
>TRBJ2-7|13|TRBV9|-|TRBD1
TGTGCCAGCAGCCCTAGACAGGGTGGCGAGCAGTACTTC
CASSPRQGGEQYF
>TRBJ1-1|14|TRBV18|-|TRBD1
TGTGCCAGCTCACCCCCAGGGGGCTACACTGAAGCTTTCTTT
CASSPPGGYTEAFF
>TRBJ1-1|13|TRBV6-1|-|-
TGTGCCAGCAGTGAAACAGTGAACACTGAAGCTTTCTTT
CASSETVNTEAFF
>TRBJ2-5|17|TRBV7-2|-|-
TGTGCCAGCAGCTCACCGAAGGTGATAGCGCGTCAAGAGACCCAGTACTTC
CASSSPKVIARQETQYF
>TRBJ1-1|16|TRBV30|once|TRBD1
TGTGCCTGCCCGACAGGGGACGGAATAACTGGTACTGAAGCTTTCTTT
CACPTGDGITGTEAFF
>TRBJ1-2|13|TRBV30|-|-
TGTGCCTGGAGTCGCCCAGCTAACTATGGCTACACCTTC
CAWSRPANYGYTF
>TRBJ2-7|15|TRBV7-2|-|TRBD2
TGTGCCAGCAGCTTACGTATTACGGGGGGCTACGAGCAGTACTTC
CASSLRITGGYEQYF
>TRBJ2-5|11|TRBV20-1|-|-
TGCAGTGCTTTAGCGAAAGAGACCCAGTACTTC
CSALAKETQYF
>TRBJ2-7|15|TRBV19|few|-
TGTGCCAGTAGTATAGCCGGCAGGATTACGAACGAGCAGTACTTC
CASSIAGRITNEQYF
>TRBJ2-5|13|TRBV10-3|-|TRBD2
TGTGCCACCGGGACTAGCCCTCAAGAGACCCAGTACTTC
CATGTSPQETQYF
>TRBJ2-7|18|TRBV30|-|TRBD2
TGTGCCTGGAGTTCACGAGGGCACCCTAGCGGGAGTTCCTACGAGCAGTACTTC
CAWSSRGHPSGSSYEQYF
>TRBJ1-1|14|TRBV19|-|TRBD1
TGTGCCAGTAGTGGACAGGGATGGGCCACTGAAGCTTTCTTT
CASSGQGWATEAFF
>TRBJ1-5|15|TRBV27|-|-
TGTGCCAGCAGCCATAGGGCAGGGGAAAGCCAGCCCCAGCATTTT
CASSHRAGESQPQHF
>TRBJ2-3|18|TRBV30|-|TRBD2
TGTGCCTGGAGTGCCTCCCCTCTAGCGGGAGGGCCAGGAGATACGCAGTATTTT
CAWSASPLAGGPGDTQYF
>TRBJ2-1|15|TRBV19|few|TRBD1
TGTGCCAGTAGCCGCGGACAGGGCTCCTACAATGAGCAGTTCTTC
CASSRGQGSYNEQFF
>TRBJ1-1|14|TRBV6-5|-|-
TGTGCCAGCAGTTACGACAGCTTGAACACTGAAGCTTTCTTT
CASSYDSLNTEAFF
>TRBJ1-2|13|TRBV10-2|-|-
TGCGCCAGCAGTGAGGTGAGGGACTATGGCTACACCTTC
CASSEVRDYGYTF
>TRBJ2-2|16|TRBV9|-|-
TGTGCCAGCAGCGTAGGAGGGTGGAGTAACACCGGGGAGCTGTTTTTT
CASSVGGWSNTGELFF
>TRBJ1-3|16|TRBV5-1|once|-
TGCGCCAGCAGCTTGGGATTCGGGGACTCTGGAAACACCATATATTTT
CASSLGFGDSGNTIYF
>TRBJ1-4|15|TRBV18|-|TRBD1
TGTGCCAGCTCACCCCAGGGGGGCGCGGGAGAAAAACTGTTTTTT
CASSPQGGAGEKLFF
>TRBJ1-1|13|TRBV19|-|-
TGTGCCAGTAGTATAAAGGCGGAGACTGAAGCTTTCTTT
CASSIKAETEAFF
>TRBJ2-1|20|TRBV27|-|TRBD2
TGTGCCAGCAGTCGCCGGACGGGACTAGCGGCCTCCAGCTCCTACAATGAGCAGTTCTTC
CASSRRTGLAASSSYNEQFF
>TRBJ2-3|15|TRBV7-2|-|TRBD2
TGTGCCAGCAGCTTAGCTAGCGGGGACACAGATACGCAGTATTTT
CASSLASGDTDTQYF